This T cell receptor beta chain comes out of a study of beta chain features in type 1 diabetes. Study results and caveats: Junctions at VDJ sites from type 1 diabetes patients had fewer insertions and more deletions. Comparison showed that naive, central memory and Treg TCRB repertoires appeared more similar among patients than among healthy donors.

The table lists this clone with a few counts. Its specificity is not known. This CDR3 has 14 amino acids. Germline V gene lookup returns CDR1 SGHDN and CDR2 FVKESK. V dropped 0 bases and J dropped 8 bases, with 13 bases sitting between them. Averaging roughly 100 mL, one heparinised blood draw was given by each donor. It was via CD45RO/CCR7/CD25/CD127/CD95/CD27 that CD4+ naive, central memory, regulatory and stem cell-like memory cells were sorted. Reverse transcribing all isolated RNA meant expressed TCRB transcripts were sequenced. TCRdb keeps only in-frame clones here, not all; method: immunoSEQ multiplex PCR. The sample includes a few hundred thousand clones, 13% to 15% of them seen just once.

The genes are TRBV14 and TRBJ1-1; D is undetermined. The TCR was taken from a man aged 25-45 years in good health. Material: central memory CD4+ T cells from blood. The CDR3 DNA is TGTGCCAGCAGCCAAGAAGTATGGGCCTCAGAAGCTTTCTTT. This sequence encodes CASSQEVWASEAFF.